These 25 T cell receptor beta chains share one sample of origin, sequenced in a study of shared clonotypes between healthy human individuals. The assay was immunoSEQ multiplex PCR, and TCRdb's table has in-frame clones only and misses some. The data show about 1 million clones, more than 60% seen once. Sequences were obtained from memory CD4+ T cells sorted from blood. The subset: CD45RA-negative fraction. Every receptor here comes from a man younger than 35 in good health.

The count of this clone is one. The CDR3 reads CASSQEMGLAGINTGELFF. The CDR3 coding sequence is TGCGCCAGCAGCCAAGAAATGGGACTAGCGGGAATAAACACCGGGGAGCTGTTTTTT. The gene calls are TRBV4-1 and TRBJ2-2; 13 nucleotides match TRBD2. With 0 bases clipped from V and 2 bases from J, the junction kept 6 bases outside the gene matches. The CDR3 runs to 19 residues. Per germline, CDR1 MGHRA and CDR2 YSYEKL.

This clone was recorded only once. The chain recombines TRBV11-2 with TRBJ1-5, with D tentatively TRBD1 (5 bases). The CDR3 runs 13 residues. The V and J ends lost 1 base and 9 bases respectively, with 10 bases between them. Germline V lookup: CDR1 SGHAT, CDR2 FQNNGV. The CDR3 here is CASSLGGSGPQHF. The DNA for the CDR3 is TGTGCCAGCAGCTTAGGGGGGTCAGGGCCCCAGCATTTT. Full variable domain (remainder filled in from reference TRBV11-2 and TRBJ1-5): EAGVAQSPRYKIIEKRQSVAFWCNPISGHATLYWYQQILGQGPKLLIQFQNNGVVDDSQLPKDRFSAERLKGVDSTLKIQPAKLEDSAVYLCASSLGGSGPQHFGDGTRLSIL.

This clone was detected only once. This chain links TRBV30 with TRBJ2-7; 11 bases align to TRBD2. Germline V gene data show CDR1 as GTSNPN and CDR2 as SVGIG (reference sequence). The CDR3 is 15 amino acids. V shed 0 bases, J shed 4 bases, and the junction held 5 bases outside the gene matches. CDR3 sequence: CAWSVASGRKYEQYF. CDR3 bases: TGTGCCTGGAGTGTGGCTAGCGGGAGGAAGTACGAGCAGTACTTC.

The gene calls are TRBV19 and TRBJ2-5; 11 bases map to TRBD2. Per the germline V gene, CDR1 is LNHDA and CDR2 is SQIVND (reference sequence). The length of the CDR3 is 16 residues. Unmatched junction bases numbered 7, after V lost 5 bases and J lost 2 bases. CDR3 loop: CASSLGTSGLQETQYF. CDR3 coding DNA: TGTGCCAGTAGTTTGGGGACTAGCGGCCTACAAGAGACCCAGTACTTC. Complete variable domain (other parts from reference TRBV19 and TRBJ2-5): DGGITQSPKYLFRKEGQNVTLSCEQNLNHDAMYWYRQDPGQGLRLIYYSQIVNDFQKGDIAEGYSVSREKKESFPLTVTSAQKNPTAFYLCASSLGTSGLQETQYFGPGTRLLVL.

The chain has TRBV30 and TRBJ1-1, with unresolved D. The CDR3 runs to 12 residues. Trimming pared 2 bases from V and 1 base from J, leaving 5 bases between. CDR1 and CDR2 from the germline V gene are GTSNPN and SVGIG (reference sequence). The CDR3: CAWSIGNTEAFF. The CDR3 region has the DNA TGTGCCTGGAGTATTGGGAACACTGAAGCTTTCTTT.

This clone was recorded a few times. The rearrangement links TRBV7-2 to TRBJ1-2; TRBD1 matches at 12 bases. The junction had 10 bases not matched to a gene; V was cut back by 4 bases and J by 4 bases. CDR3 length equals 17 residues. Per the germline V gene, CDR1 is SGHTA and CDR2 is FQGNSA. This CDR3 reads CASSSRDRGRFGYGYTF. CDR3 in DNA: TGTGCCAGCAGCTCCCGGGACAGGGGGCGCTTTGGCTATGGCTACACCTTC.

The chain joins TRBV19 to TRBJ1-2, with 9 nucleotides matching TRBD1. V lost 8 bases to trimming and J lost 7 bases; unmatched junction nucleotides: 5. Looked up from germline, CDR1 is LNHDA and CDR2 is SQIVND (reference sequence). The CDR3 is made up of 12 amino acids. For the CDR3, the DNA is TGTGCCAGTGGGGGGACAGGGCTTGGCTACACCTTC. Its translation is CASGGTGLGYTF.

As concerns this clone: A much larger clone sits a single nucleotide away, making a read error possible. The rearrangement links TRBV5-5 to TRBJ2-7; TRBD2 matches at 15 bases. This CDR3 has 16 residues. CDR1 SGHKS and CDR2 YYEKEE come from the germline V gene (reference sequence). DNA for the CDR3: TGTGCCGGCAGCCCCTCGGGACTAGCGGGAGGCTACGAGCAGTACTTC. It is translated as CAGSPSGLAGGYEQYF.

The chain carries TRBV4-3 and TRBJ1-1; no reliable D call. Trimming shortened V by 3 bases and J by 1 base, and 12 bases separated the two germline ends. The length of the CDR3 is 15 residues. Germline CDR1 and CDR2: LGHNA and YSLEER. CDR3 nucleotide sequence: TGCGCCAGCAGCCATTACGGTACAACGAACACTGAAGCTTTCTTT. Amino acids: CASSHYGTTNTEAFF.

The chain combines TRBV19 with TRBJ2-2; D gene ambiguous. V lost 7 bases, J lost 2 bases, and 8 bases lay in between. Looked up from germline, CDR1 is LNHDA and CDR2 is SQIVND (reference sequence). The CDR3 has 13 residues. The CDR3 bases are TGTGCCAGTATGGAGATTAACACCGGGGAGCTGTTTTTT. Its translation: CASMEINTGELFF. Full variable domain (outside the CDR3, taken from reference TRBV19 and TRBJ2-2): DGGITQSPKYLFRKEGQNVTLSCEQNLNHDAMYWYRQDPGQGLRLIYYSQIVNDFQKGDIAEGYSVSREKKESFPLTVTSAQKNPTAFYLCASMEINTGELFFGEGSRLTVL.

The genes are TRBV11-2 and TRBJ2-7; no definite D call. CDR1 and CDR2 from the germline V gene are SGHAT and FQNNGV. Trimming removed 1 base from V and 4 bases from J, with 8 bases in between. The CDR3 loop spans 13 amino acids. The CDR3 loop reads CASSLGLGYEQYF. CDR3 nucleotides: TGTGCCAGCAGCTTAGGGCTCGGATACGAGCAGTACTTC. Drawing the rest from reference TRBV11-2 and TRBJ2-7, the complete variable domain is EAGVAQSPRYKIIEKRQSVAFWCNPISGHATLYWYQQILGQGPKLLIQFQNNGVVDDSQLPKDRFSAERLKGVDSTLKIQPAKLEDSAVYLCASSLGLGYEQYFGPGTRLTVT.

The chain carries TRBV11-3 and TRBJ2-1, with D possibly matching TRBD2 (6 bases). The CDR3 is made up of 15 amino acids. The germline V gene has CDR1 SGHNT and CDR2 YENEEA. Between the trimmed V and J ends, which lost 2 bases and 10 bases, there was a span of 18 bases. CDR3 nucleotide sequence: TGTGCCAGCAGCTTACGGACGGAGGGTACAATCGAGCAGTTCTTC. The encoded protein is CASSLRTEGTIEQFF.

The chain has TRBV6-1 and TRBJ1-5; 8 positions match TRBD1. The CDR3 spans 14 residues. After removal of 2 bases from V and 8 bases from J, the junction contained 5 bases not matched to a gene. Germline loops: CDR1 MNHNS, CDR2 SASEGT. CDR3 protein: CASSERQGLEPQHF. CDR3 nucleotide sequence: TGTGCCAGCAGTGAACGACAGGGGTTGGAGCCCCAGCATTTT.

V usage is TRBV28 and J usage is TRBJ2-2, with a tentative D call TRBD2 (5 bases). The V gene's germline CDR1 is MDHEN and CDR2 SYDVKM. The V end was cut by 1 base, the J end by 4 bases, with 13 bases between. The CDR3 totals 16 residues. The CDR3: CASSLFQPGSTGELFF. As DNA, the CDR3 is TGTGCCAGCAGTTTATTTCAACCGGGGTCCACCGGGGAGCTGTTTTTT.

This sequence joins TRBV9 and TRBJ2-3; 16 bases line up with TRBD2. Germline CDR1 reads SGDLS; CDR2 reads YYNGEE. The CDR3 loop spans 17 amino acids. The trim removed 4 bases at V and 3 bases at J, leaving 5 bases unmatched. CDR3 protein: CASSPGLAGGRTDTQYF. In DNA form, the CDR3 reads TGTGCCAGCAGCCCGGGACTAGCGGGGGGGCGAACAGATACGCAGTATTTT.

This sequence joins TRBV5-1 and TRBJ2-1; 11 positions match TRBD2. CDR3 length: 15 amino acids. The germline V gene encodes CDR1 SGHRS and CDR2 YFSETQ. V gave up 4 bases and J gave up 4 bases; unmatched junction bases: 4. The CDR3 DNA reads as TGCGCCAGCAGCACCATAGCGGGGGGGTACAATGAGCAGTTCTTC. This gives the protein CASSTIAGGYNEQFF.

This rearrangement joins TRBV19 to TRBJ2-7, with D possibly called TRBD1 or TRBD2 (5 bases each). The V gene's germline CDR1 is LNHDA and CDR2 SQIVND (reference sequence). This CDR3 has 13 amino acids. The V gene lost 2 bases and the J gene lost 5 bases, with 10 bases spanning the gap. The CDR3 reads CASSILRGHEQYF. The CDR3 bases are TGTGCCAGTAGTATATTGAGGGGCCACGAGCAGTACTTC.

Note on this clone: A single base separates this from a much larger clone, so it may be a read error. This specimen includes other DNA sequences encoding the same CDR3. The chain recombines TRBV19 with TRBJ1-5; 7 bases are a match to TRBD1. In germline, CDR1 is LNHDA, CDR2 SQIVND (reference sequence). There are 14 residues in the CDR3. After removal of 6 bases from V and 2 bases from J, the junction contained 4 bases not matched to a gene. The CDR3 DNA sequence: TGTGCCAGTAGCCCCCAGGGGGGCAATCAGCCCCAGCATTTT. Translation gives CASSPQGGNQPQHF.

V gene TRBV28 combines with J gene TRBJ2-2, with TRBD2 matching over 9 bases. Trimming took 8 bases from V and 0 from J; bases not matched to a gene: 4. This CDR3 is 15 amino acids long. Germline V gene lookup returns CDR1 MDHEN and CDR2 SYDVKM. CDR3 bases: TGTGCCAGCCTGAGCGGGGGGTCGAACACCGGGGAGCTGTTTTTT. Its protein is CASLSGGSNTGELFF.

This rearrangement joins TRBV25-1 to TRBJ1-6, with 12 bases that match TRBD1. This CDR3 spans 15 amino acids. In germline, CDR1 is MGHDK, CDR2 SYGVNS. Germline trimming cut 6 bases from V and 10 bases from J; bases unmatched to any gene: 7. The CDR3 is CASRHGTGGWSPLHF. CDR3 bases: TGTGCCAGCAGGCATGGGACAGGGGGCTGGTCACCCCTCCACTTT.

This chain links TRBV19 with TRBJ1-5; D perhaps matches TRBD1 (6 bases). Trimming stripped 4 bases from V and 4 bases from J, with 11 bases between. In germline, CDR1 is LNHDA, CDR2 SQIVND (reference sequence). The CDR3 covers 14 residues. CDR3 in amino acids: CASSKDRLNQPQHF. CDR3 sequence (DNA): TGTGCCAGTAGTAAGGACAGACTTAATCAGCCCCAGCATTTT.

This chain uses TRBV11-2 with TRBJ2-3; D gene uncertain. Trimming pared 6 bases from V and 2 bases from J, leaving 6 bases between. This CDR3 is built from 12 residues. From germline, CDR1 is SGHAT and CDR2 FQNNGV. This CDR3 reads CASRANTDTQYF. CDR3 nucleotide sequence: TGTGCCAGCAGGGCCAACACAGATACGCAGTATTTT. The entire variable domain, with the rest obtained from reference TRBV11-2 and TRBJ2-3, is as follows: EAGVAQSPRYKIIEKRQSVAFWCNPISGHATLYWYQQILGQGPKLLIQFQNNGVVDDSQLPKDRFSAERLKGVDSTLKIQPAKLEDSAVYLCASRANTDTQYFGPGTRLTVL.

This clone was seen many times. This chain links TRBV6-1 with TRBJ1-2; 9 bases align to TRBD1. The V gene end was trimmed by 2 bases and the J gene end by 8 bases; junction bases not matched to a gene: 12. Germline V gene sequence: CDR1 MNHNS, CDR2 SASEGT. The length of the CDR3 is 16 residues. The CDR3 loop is CASSEPGQGSTGGYTF. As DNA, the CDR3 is TGTGCCAGCAGTGAACCGGGACAGGGATCGACGGGAGGCTACACCTTC.

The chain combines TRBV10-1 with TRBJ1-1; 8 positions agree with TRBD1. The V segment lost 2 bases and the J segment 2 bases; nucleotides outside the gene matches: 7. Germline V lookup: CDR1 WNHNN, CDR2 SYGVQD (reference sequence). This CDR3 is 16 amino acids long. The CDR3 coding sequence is TGCGCCAGCAGTGAGCCGCCGGGACAGGTAAACACTGAAGCTTTCTTT. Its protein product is CASSEPPGQVNTEAFF.

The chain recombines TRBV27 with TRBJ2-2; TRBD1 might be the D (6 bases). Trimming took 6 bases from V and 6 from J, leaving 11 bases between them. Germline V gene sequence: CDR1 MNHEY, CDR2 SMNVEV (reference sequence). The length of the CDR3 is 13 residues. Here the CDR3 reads CASRHTGSGELFF. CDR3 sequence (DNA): TGTGCCAGCAGGCATACAGGGTCCGGGGAGCTGTTTTTT.